These 3 T cell receptor beta chains share one sample of origin, sequenced in a study of vaccination effects on CD4 cells after COVID-19. The antigens for these receptors are not known. Measured with immunoSEQ multiplex PCR; TCRdb has only the in-frame clones, and not every one. The data show tens of thousands of clones, roughly 70% seen once. Sequencing was preceded by expansion of antigen-specific CD4+ T cells with viral peptide pools in the ViraFEST assay. Isolating CD4+ T cells followed 9 to 10 days of culture. PCR-confirmed SARS-CoV-2 infection occurred in the person between March and December 2020. Sequences were derived from CD4+ T cells from PBMCs cultured with a peptide pool, sampled before COVID-19 vaccination. These receptors all come from a human donor who had a prior SARS-CoV-2 infection.

This clone was found once. The chain employs TRBV2 and TRBJ1-1; D is unclear. V was pared by 9 bases and J by 6 bases, with 11 bases between. This CDR3 contains 11 residues. Germline CDR1 is SNHLY and CDR2 is FYNNEI. In DNA, the CDR3 is TGTGCCAGGACCTCAAGATCTGAAGCTTTCTTT. This gives the protein CARTSRSEAFF.

The chain has TRBV11-3 and TRBJ2-1; D is uncertain. In germline, CDR1 is SGHNT, CDR2 YENEEA. The ends were cut back, 5 bases at V and 4 bases at J, with 9 bases in the middle. This CDR3 has 13 residues. The CDR3, as DNA: TGTGCCAGCAGCCTAAGGTTGTACAATGAGCAGTTCTTC. It is translated as CASSLRLYNEQFF.

This clone was detected only once. The chain carries TRBV25-1 and TRBJ2-5, with 8 positions matching TRBD2. V lost 5 bases, J lost 0 bases, and 8 bases stayed unmatched. From germline, CDR1 is MGHDK and CDR2 SYGVNS. CDR3 length equals 16 residues. The CDR3 loop is CASSRATSGYQETQYF. As DNA, the CDR3 is TGTGCCAGCAGTAGGGCAACTAGCGGCTACCAAGAGACCCAGTACTTC.